This entry describes one T cell receptor beta chain. These data come from a study of shared clonotypes between healthy human individuals. V lost 10 bases and J lost 5, with 14 bases in between. Germline CDR1 and CDR2: ENHRY and SYGVKD. CDR3 size: 12 residues. TCRdb's table, derived via immunoSEQ multiplex PCR, lists solely in-frame clones and lacks some. The sample contains about 550,000 clones, around 95% of which appear only once. Terminally differentiated effector memory CD45RA+ cells were excluded from the naive CD8 cells, which were CD45RO-negative and positively selected for CCR7. This TCR derives from a woman aged 25 to 39 in good health. The chain couples TRBV10-3 to TRBJ1-1; tentatively, D is TRBD1 (6 bases). Specimen: naive CD8+ T cells sorted from blood. This CDR3 is CATQGGGTEAFF. In DNA, the CDR3 is TGTGCCACCCAGGGAGGGGGGACTGAAGCTTTCTTT.